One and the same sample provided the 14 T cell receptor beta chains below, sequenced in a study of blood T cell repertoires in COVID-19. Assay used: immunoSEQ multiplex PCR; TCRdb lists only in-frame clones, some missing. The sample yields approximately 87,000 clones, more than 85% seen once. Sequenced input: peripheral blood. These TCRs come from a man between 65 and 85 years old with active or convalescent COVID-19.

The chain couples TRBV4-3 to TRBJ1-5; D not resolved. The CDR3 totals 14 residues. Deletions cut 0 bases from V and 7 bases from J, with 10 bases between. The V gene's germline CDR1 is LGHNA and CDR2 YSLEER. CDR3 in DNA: TGCGCCAGCAGCCAAGAGAGGGCTGGGCAGCCCCAGCATTTT. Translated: CASSQERAGQPQHF.

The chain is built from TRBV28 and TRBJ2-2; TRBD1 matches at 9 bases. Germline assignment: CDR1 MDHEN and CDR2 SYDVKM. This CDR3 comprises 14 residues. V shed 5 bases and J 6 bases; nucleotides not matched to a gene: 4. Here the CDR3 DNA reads TGTGCCAGCAGTCCGGGACAGGGTCCCGGGGAGCTGTTTTTT. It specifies CASSPGQGPGELFF.

The CDR3 sequence is CASSIRDVAEAFF. CDR3 nucleotides: TGTGCCAGTAGTATTCGAGATGTCGCTGAAGCTTTCTTT. V is TRBV19 and J is TRBJ1-1, with D unresolved. This CDR3 is built from 13 residues. Germline loops: CDR1 LNHDA, CDR2 SQIVND (reference sequence). V was pared by 3 bases and J by 6 bases, with 11 bases between.

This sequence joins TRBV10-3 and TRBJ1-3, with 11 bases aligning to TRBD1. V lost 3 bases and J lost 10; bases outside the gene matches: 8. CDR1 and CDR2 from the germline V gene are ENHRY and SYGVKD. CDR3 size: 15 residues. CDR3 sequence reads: CAISEHGTGGSTIYF. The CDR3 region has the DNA TGTGCCATCAGTGAACACGGGACAGGGGGTAGTACCATATATTTT.

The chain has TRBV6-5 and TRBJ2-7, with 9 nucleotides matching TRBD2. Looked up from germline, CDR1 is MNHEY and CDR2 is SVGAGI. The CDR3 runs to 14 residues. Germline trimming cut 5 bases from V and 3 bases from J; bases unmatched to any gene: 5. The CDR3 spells CASSPDSGSYEQYF. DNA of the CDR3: TGTGCCAGCAGTCCTGATAGCGGGAGCTACGAGCAGTACTTC.

CDR3 sequence reads: CSASRTGSYTEAFF. The CDR3 DNA follows: TGCAGCGCCAGTCGCACAGGGTCTTACACTGAAGCTTTCTTT. The rearrangement joins TRBV29-1 to TRBJ1-1; TRBD1 might be the D (6 bases). Deletions cut 7 bases from V and 3 bases from J, with 18 bases between. The CDR3 spans 14 residues. Germline values: CDR1 SQVTM, CDR2 ANQGSEA.

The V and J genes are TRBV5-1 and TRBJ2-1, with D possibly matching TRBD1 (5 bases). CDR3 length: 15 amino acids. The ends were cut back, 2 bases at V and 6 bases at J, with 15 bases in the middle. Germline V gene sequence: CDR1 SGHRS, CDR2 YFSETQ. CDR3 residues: CASSLIGAPGNEQFF. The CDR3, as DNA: TGCGCCAGCAGCTTAATAGGGGCTCCCGGCAATGAGCAGTTCTTC.

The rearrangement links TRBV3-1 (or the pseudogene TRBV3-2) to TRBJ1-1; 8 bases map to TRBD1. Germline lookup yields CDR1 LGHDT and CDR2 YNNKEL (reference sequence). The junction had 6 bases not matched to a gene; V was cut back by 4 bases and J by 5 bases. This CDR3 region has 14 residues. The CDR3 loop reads CASSPLTGETEAFF. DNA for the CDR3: TGTGCCAGCAGCCCATTGACAGGGGAGACTGAAGCTTTCTTT.

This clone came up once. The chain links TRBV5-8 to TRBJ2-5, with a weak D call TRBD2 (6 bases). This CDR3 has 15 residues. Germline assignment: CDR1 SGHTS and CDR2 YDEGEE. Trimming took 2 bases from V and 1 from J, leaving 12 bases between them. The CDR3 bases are TGTGCCAGCAGCTTCAGCGGAGGGTTCCAAGAGACCCAGTACTTC. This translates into CASSFSGGFQETQYF.

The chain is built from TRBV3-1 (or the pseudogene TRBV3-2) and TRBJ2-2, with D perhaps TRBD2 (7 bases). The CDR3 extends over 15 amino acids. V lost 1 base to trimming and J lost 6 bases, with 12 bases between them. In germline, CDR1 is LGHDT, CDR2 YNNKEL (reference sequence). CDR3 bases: TGTGCCAGCAGCCAAGTGGGGGGGGCCGCCGGGGAGCTGTTTTTT. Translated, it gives CASSQVGGAAGELFF.

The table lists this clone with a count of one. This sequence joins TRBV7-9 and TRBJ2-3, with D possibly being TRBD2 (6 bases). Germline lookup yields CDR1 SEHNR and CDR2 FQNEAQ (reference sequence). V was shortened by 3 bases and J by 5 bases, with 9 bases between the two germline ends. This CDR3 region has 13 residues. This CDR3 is CASSLRRGDTQYF. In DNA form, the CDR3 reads TGTGCCAGCAGCTTGCGGAGGGGAGATACGCAGTATTTT. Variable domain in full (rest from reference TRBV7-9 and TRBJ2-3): DTGVSQNPRHKITKRGQNVTFRCDPISEHNRLYWYRQTLGQGPEFLTYFQNEAQLEKSRLLSDRFSAERPKGSFSTLEIQRTEQGDSAMYLCASSLRRGDTQYFGPGTRLTVL.

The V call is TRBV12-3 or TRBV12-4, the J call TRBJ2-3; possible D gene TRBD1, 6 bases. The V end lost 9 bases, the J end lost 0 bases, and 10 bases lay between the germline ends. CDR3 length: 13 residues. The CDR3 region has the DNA TGTGCCAGTTCACAGGGAAGCACAGATACGCAGTATTTT. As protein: CASSQGSTDTQYF.

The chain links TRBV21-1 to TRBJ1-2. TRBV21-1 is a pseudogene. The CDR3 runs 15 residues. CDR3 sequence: CASSKSDSFSKGYTF. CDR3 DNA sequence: TGTGCCAGCAGCAAATCCGACTCGTTCTCCAAAGGCTACACCTTC.

As DNA, the CDR3 is TGTGCCTGGAGTGTACGGGGTACTGCTGAAGCTTTCTTT. Translation gives CAWSVRGTAEAFF. The V call is TRBV30, the J call TRBJ1-1; D call uncertain. Germline lookup yields CDR1 GTSNPN and CDR2 SVGIG (reference sequence). The CDR3 totals 13 residues. Between the trimmed V and J ends, which lost 0 bases and 6 bases, there was a span of 11 bases.